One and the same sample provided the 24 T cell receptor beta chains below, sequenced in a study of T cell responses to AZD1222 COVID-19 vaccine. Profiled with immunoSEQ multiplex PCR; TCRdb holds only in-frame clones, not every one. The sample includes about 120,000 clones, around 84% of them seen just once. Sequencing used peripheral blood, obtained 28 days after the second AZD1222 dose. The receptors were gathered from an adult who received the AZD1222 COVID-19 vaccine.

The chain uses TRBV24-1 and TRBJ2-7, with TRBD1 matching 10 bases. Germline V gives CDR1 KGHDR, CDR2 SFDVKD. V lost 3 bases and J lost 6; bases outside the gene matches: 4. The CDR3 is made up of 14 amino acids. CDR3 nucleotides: TGTGCCACCAGTGATCCAGGACAGGGGGTCGAGCAGTACTTC. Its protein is CATSDPGQGVEQYF.

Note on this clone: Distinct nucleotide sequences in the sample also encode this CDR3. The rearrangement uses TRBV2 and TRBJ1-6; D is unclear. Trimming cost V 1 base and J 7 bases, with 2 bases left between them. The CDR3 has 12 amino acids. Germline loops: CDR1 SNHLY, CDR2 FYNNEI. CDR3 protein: CASSEGNSPLHF. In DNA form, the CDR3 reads TGTGCCAGCAGTGAAGGGAATTCACCCCTCCACTTT.

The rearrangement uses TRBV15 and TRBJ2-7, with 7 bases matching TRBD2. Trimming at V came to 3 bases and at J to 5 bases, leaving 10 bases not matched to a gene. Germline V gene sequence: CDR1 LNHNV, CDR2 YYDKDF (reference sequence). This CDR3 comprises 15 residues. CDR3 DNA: TGTGCCACCAGCAGGCCCGGGGCAGCGGGACACGAGCAGTACTTC. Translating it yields CATSRPGAAGHEQYF.

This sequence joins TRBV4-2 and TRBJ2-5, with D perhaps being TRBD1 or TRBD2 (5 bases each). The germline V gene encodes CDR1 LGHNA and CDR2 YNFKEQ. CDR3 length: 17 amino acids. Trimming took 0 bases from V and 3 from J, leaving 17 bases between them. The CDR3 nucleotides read TGTGCCAGCAGCCAAGACGGGGCGGGTTTAGGAAAAGAGACCCAGTACTTC. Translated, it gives CASSQDGAGLGKETQYF.

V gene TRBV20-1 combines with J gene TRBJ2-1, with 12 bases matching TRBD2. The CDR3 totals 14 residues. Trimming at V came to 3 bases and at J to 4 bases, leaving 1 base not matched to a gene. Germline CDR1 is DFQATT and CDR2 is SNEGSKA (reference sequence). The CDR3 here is CSASGTSGYNEQFF. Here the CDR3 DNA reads TGCAGTGCTAGTGGGACTAGCGGGTACAATGAGCAGTTCTTC.

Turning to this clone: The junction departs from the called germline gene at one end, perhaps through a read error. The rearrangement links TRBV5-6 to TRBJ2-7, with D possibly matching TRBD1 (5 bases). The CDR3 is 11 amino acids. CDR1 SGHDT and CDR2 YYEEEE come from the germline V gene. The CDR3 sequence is CASSLNGATNF. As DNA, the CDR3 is TGTGCCAGCAGCCTCAATGGGGCCACGAACTTC.

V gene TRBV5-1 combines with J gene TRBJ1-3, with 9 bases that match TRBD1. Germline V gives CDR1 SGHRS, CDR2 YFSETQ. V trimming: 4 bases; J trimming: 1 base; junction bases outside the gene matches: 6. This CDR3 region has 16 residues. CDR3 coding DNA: TGCGCCAGCAGCAAGGACAGGGGAGTGTCTGGAAACACCATATATTTT. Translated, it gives CASSKDRGVSGNTIYF.

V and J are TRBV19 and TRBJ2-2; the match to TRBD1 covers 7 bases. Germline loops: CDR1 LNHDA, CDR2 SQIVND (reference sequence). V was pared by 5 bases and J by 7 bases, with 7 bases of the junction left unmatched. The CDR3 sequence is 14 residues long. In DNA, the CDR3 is TGTGCCAGTAGTCCGGGACAGTCATTCGGGGAGCTGTTTTTT. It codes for CASSPGQSFGELFF.

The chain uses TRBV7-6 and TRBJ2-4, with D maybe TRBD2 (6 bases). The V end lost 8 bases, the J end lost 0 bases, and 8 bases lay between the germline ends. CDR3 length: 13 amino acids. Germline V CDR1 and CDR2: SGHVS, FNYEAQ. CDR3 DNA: TGTGCCAGCCCCGGGAGAGCCAAAAACATTCAGTACTTC. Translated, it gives CASPGRAKNIQYF. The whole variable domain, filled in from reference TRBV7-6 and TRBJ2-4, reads GAGVSQSPRYKVTKRGQDVALRCDPISGHVSLYWYRQALGQGPEFLTYFNYEAQQDKSGLPNDRFSAERPEGSISTLTIQRTEQRDSAMYRCASPGRAKNIQYFGAGTRLSVL.

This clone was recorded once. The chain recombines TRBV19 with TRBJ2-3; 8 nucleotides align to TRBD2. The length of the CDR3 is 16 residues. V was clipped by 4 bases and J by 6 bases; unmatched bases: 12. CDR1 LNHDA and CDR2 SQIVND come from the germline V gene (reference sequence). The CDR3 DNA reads TGTGCCAGTAGTACCTGGGGGACTAGGTTTGGTGATACGCAGTATTTT. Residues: CASSTWGTRFGDTQYF.

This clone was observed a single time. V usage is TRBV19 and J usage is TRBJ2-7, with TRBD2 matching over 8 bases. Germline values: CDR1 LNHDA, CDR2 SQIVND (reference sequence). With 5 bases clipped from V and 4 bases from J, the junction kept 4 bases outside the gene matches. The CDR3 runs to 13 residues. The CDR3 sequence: CASSGAGEYEQYF. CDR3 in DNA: TGTGCCAGTAGTGGAGCGGGAGAGTACGAGCAGTACTTC. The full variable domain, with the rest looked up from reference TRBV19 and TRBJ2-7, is DGGITQSPKYLFRKEGQNVTLSCEQNLNHDAMYWYRQDPGQGLRLIYYSQIVNDFQKGDIAEGYSVSREKKESFPLTVTSAQKNPTAFYLCASSGAGEYEQYFGPGTRLTVT.

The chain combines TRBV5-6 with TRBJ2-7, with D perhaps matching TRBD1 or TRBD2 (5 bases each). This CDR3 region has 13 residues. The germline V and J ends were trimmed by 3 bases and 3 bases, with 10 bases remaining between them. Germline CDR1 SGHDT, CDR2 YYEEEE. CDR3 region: CASSSRDHYEQYF. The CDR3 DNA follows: TGTGCCAGCAGCTCCCGGGACCACTACGAGCAGTACTTC.

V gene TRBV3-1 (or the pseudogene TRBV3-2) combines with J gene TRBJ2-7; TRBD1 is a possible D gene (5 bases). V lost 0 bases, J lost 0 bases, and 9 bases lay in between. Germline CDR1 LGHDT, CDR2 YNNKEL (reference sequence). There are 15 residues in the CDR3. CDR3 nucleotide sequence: TGTGCCAGCAGCCAAGACAGGGCCTCCTCCTACGAGCAGTACTTC. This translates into CASSQDRASSYEQYF.

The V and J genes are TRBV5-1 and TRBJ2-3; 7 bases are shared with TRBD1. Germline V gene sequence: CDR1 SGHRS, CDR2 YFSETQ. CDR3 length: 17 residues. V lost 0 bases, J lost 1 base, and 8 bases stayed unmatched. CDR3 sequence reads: CASSLGGTGERTDTQYF. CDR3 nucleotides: TGCGCCAGCAGCTTGGGGGGAACAGGGGAGCGCACAGATACGCAGTATTTT.

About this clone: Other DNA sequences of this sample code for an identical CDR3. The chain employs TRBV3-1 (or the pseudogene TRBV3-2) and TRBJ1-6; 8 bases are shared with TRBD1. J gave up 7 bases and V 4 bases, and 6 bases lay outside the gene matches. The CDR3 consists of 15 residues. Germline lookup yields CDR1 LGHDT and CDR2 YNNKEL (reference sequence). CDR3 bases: TGTGCCAGCAGCCGAACGGACAGGGAGAATTCACCCCTCCACTTT. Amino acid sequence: CASSRTDRENSPLHF.

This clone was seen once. In nucleotides, the CDR3 is TGTGCCAGCAGTGAGACCTCTGCCCTGCAGCCCCAGCATTTT. It specifies CASSETSALQPQHF. The chain couples TRBV6-4 to TRBJ1-5; no clear D. The germline CDR1 and CDR2 sequences are MRHNA and SNTAGT. The CDR3 contains 14 residues. Trimming cost V 3 bases and J 7 bases, with 13 bases left between them.

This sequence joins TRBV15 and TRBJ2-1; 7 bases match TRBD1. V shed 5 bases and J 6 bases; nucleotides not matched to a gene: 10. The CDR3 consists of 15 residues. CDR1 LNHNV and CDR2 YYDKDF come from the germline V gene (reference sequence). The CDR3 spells CATSGWLGQTNEQFF. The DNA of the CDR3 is TGTGCCACCAGCGGCTGGTTGGGACAGACCAATGAGCAGTTCTTC.

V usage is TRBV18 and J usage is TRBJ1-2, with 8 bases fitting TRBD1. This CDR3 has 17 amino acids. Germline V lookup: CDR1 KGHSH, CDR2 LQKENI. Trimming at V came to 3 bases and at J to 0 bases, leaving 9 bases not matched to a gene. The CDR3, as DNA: TGTGCCAGCTCACCGAACGGACAGGGTTCAGCTAACTATGGCTACACCTTC. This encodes CASSPNGQGSANYGYTF.

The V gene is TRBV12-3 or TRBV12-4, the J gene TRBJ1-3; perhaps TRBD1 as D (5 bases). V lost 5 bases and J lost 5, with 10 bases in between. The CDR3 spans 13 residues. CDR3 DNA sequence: TGTGCCAGCAGTCCAGGGTGGCGAAACACCATATATTTT. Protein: CASSPGWRNTIYF.

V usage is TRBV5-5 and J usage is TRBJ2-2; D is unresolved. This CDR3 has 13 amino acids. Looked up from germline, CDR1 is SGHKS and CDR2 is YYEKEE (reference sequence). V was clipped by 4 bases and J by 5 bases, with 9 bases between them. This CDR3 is CASSPPGTGELFF. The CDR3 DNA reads TGTGCCAGCAGCCCACCTGGGACCGGGGAGCTGTTTTTT.

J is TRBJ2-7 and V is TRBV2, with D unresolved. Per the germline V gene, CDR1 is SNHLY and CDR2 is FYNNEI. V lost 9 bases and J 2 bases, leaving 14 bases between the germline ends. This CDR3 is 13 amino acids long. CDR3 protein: CASQFDMPYEQYF. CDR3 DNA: TGTGCCAGTCAGTTTGACATGCCCTACGAGCAGTACTTC. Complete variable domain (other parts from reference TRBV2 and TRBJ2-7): EPEVTQTPSHQVTQMGQEVILRCVPISNHLYFYWYRQILGQKVEFLVSFYNNEISEKSEIFDDQFSVERPDGSNFTLKIRSTKLEDSAMYFCASQFDMPYEQYFGPGTRLTVT.

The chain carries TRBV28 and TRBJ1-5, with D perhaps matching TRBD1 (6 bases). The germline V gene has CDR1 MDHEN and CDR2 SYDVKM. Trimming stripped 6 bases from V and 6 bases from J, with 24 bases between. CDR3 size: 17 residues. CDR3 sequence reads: CASSLGRGNGRVQPQHF. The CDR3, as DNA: TGTGCCAGCAGCCTAGGCAGGGGAAATGGTCGGGTTCAGCCCCAGCATTTT.

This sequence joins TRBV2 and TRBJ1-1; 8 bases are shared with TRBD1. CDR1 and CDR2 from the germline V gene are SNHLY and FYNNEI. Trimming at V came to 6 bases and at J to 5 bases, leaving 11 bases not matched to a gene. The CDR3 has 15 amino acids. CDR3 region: CASSRSGGDRTEAFF. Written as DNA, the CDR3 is TGTGCCAGCAGCAGATCAGGGGGCGATAGGACTGAAGCTTTCTTT.

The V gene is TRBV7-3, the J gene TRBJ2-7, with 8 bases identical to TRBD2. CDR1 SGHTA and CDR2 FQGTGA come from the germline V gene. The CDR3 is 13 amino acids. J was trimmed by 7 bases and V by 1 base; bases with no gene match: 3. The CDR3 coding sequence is TGTGCCAGCAGCTTAAATAGCGGGATTGAGCAGTACTTC. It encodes CASSLNSGIEQYF.